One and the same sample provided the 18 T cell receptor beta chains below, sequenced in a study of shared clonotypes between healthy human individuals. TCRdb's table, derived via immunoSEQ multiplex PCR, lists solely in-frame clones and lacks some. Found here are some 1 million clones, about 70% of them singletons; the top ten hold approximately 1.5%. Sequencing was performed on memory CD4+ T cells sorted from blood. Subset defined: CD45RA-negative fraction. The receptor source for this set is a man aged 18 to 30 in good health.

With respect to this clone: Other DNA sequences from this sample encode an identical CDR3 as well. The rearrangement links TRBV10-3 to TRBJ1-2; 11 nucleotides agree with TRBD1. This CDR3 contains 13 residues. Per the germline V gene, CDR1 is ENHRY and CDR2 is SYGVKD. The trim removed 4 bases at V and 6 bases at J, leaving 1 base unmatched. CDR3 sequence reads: CAISGGQGDGYTF. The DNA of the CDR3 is TGTGCCATCAGTGGGGGACAGGGGGATGGCTACACCTTC.

This CDR3 is CASSTTSGRENEQFF. The CDR3 nucleotides read TGCGCCAGCAGCACAACTAGCGGGAGGGAAAATGAGCAGTTCTTC. V is TRBV10-1 and J is TRBJ2-1; TRBD2 matches at 13 bases. J gave up 7 bases and V 6 bases, and 6 bases lay outside the gene matches. This CDR3 is 15 amino acids long. Germline CDR1 reads WNHNN; CDR2 reads SYGVQD (reference sequence).

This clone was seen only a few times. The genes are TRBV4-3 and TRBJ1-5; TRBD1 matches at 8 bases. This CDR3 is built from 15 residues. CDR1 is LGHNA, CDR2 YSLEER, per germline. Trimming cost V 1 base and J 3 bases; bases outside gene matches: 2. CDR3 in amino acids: CASSQAGQANQPQHF. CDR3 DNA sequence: TGCGCCAGCAGCCAAGCGGGACAGGCCAATCAGCCCCAGCATTTT.

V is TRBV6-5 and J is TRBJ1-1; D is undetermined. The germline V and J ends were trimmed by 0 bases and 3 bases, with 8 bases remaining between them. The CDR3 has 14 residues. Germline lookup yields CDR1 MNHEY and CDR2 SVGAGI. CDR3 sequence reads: CASSYSLGDTEAFF. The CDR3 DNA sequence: TGTGCCAGCAGTTACTCCCTCGGAGACACTGAAGCTTTCTTT.

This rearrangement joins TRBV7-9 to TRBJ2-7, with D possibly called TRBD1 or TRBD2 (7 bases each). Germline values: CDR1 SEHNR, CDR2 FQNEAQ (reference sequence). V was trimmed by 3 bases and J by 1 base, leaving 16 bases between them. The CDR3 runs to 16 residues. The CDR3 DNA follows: TGTGCCAGCAGCTTGACTAGCTTGGGACAGTCCTACGAGCAGTACTTC. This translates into CASSLTSLGQSYEQYF.

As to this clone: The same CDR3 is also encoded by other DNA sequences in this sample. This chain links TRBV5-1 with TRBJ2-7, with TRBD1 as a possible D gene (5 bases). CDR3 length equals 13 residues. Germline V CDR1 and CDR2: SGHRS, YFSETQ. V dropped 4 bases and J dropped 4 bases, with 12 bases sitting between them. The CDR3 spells CASSLPQGYEQYF. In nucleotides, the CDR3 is TGCGCCAGCAGCCTGCCCCAGGGATACGAGCAGTACTTC.

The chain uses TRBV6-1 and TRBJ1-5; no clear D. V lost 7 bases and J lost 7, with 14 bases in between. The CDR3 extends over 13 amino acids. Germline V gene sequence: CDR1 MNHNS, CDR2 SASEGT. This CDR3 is CASTIGIRQPQHF. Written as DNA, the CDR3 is TGTGCCAGCACGATTGGTATCCGACAGCCCCAGCATTTT.

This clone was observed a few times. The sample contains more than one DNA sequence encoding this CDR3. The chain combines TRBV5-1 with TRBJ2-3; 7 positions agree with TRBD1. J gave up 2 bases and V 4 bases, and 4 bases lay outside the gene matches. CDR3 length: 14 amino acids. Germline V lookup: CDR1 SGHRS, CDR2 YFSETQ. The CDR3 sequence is CASSRDRLTDTQYF. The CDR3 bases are TGCGCCAGCAGCCGGGACAGACTCACAGATACGCAGTATTTT.

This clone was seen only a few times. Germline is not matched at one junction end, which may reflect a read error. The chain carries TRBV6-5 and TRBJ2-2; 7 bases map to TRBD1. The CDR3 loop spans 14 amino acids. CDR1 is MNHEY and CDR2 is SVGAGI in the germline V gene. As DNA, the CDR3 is TGCGCAACTAGAGGGGGCGGGTACACCGGGGAGCTGTTTTTT. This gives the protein CATRGGGYTGELFF.

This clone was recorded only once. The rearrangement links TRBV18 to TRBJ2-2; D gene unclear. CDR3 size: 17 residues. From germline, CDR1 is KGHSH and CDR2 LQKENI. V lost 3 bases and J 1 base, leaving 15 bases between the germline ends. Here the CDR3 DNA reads TGTGCCAGCTCACCCCTGAAGGTGGTTCTGAACACCGGGGAGCTGTTTTTT. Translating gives CASSPLKVVLNTGELFF.

The CDR3, as DNA: TGTGCCAGCAGTTTACCCGGGACAGGGGGCGGAACGCAGTATTTT. Encoded protein: CASSLPGTGGGTQYF. V gene TRBV27 combines with J gene TRBJ2-3; TRBD1 agrees at 12 bases. The CDR3 is made up of 15 amino acids. Germline loops: CDR1 MNHEY, CDR2 SMNVEV (reference sequence). V lost 2 bases, J lost 9 bases, and 6 bases stayed unmatched.

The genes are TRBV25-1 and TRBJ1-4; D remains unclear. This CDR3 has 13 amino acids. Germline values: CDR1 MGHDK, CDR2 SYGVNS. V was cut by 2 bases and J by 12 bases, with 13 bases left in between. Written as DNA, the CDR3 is TGTGCCAGCAGTGAACCGGACCAGTCAGAACTGTTTTTT. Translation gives CASSEPDQSELFF.

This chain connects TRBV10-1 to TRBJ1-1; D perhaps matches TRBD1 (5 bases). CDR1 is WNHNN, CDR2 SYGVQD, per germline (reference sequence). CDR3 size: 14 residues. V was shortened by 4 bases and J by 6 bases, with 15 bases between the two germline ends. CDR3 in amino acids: CASSGGTGPAEAFF. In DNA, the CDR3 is TGCGCCAGCAGTGGAGGTACGGGACCGGCTGAAGCTTTCTTT.

This CDR3 is CASSLFQTGTGYEQYF. As DNA, the CDR3 is TGTGCCAGCAGCTTGTTCCAGACAGGGACGGGATACGAGCAGTACTTC. The chain combines TRBV5-6 with TRBJ2-7, with 7 bases that match TRBD1. Trimming cost V 1 base and J 4 bases; bases outside gene matches: 11. CDR3 length: 16 amino acids. Germline lookup yields CDR1 SGHDT and CDR2 YYEEEE. Together with reference TRBV5-6 and TRBJ2-7, the CDR3 gives the full variable domain: DAGVTQSPTHLIKTRGQQVTLRCSPKSGHDTVSWYQQALGQGPQFIFQYYEEEERQRGNFPDRFSGHQFPNYSSELNVNALLLGDSALYLCASSLFQTGTGYEQYFGPGTRLTVT.

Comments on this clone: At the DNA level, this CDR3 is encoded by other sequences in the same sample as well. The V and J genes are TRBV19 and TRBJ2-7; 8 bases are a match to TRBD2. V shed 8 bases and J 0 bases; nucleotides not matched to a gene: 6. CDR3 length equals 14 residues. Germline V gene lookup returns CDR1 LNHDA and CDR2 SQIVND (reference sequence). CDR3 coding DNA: TGTGCCAGTGGACGGGGGGGGAGCTCCTACGAGCAGTACTTC. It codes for CASGRGGSSYEQYF.

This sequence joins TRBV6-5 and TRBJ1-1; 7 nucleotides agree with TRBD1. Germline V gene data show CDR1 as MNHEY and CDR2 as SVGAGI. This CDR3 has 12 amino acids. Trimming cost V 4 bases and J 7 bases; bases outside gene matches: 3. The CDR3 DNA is TGTGCCAGCAGTTCACAGGGGCATGAAGCTTTCTTT. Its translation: CASSSQGHEAFF.

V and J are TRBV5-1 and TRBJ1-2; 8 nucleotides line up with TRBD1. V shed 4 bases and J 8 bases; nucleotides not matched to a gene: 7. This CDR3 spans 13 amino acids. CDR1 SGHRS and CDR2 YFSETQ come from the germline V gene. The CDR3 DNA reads TGCGCCAGCAGCCCGGACAGGGATATCGGCTACACCTTC. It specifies CASSPDRDIGYTF.

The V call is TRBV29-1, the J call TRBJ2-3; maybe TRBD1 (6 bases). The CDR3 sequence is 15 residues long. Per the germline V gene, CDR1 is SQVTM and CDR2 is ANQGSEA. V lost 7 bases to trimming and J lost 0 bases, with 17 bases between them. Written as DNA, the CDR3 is TGCAGCGGCATTACCTGGACAGTGAGCACAGATACGCAGTATTTT. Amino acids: CSGITWTVSTDTQYF.